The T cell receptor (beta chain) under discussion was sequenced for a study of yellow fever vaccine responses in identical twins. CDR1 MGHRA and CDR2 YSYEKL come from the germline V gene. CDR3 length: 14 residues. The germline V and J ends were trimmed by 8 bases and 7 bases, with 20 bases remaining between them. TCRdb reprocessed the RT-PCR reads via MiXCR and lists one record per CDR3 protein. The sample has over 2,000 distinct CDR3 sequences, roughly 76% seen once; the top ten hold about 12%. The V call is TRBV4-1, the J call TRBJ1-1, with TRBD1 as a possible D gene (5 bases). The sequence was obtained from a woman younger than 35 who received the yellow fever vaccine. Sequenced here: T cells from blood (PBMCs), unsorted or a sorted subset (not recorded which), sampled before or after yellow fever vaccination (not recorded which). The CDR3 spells CASSGTGEIDEAFF. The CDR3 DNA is TGCGCCAGCTCCGGCACGGGGGAGATCGATGAAGCTTTCTTT.